These T cell receptor beta chains were read from a single sample in a study of CD8 T cells in Susac syndrome. TCRdb re-called the immunoSEQ multiplex PCR reads through MiXCR, storing one row per CDR3 protein. The sample shows approximately 270,000 distinct CDR3 sequences, roughly 95% of them seen only once. Sequencing was done on a sample of CD4+ T cells from PBMCs. Source of these receptors: a human donor with multiple sclerosis. Both conserved end residues are part of each CDR3. A D gene is named only where the DNA matches it firmly. Expanded clones are given a class, and other clones once, few, many or no size at all.

clone size	J gene	D gene	V gene	CDR3 protein	CDR3 DNA
once	TRBJ1-5	-	TRBV12-3/TRBV12-4	CASSLLGGASNQPQHF	TGTGCCAGCAGTCTATTGGGGGGGGCGAGCAATCAGCCCCAGCATTTT
-	TRBJ2-2	-	TRBV27	CATRPRGGTGELFF	TGTGCCACCCGCCCCCGGGGAGGCACCGGGGAGCTGTTTTTT
-	TRBJ1-3	-	TRBV29-1	CSVGELSGAGNTIYF	TGCAGCGTTGGGGAGCTTAGCGGGGCTGGAAACACCATATATTTT
-	TRBJ2-2	-	TRBV7-3	CASSLTGHRNTGELFF	TGTGCCAGCAGCTTAACGGGACATAGGAACACCGGGGAGCTGTTTTTT
-	TRBJ2-5	-	TRBV5-5	CASTTDSFGAQYF	TGTGCCAGCACCACAGACAGTTTCGGAGCCCAGTACTTC
-	TRBJ2-6	-	TRBV6-1	CASSEPSSGANVLTF	TGTGCCAGCAGTGAACCCTCTTCTGGGGCCAACGTCCTGACTTTC
once	TRBJ1-3	-	TRBV29-1	CSVVPLSGNTIYF	TGCAGCGTTGTCCCTCTCTCTGGAAACACCATATATTTT
-	TRBJ2-7	-	TRBV5-1	CASSLVGTESYEQYF	TGCGCCAGCAGCTTGGTCGGGACGGAAAGCTACGAGCAGTACTTC
-	TRBJ1-3	-	TRBV6-5	CASTAGNTIYF	TGTGCCAGCACTGCTGGAAACACCATATATTTT
-	TRBJ1-1	-	TRBV7-3	CASSLMGQLNTEAFF	TGTGCCAGCAGCTTAATGGGGCAGCTGAACACTGAAGCTTTCTTT
-	TRBJ2-3	-	TRBV13	CASSLFYGSGFTDTQYF	TGTGCCAGCAGCCTCTTCTATGGTAGCGGTTTTACAGATACGCAGTATTTT
-	TRBJ1-1	TRBD1	TRBV29-1	CSVDGQATEAFF	TGCAGCGTTGATGGACAGGCCACTGAAGCTTTCTTT
-	TRBJ2-3	-	TRBV6-1	CASGERGDTDTQYF	TGTGCCAGCGGCGAGAGGGGTGACACAGATACGCAGTATTTT
-	TRBJ2-7	-	TRBV14	CASSPSATSREQYF	TGTGCCAGCAGCCCCTCGGCGACATCGCGGGAGCAGTACTTC
-	TRBJ2-7	TRBD1	TRBV20-1	CSARRGIGTASKWVYEQYF	TGCAGTGCTAGACGGGGTATCGGGACAGCCTCAAAGTGGGTCTACGAGCAGTACTTC
-	TRBJ1-5	TRBD1	TRBV28	CASNPPGGLKAQHF	TGTGCCAGCAATCCTCCAGGGGGGTTGAAGGCCCAGCATTTT
-	TRBJ1-2	TRBD1	TRBV7-9	CATEDLGQVNYGYTF	TGTGCCACCGAAGACCTGGGACAGGTTAACTATGGCTACACCTTC
-	TRBJ1-4	-	TRBV7-9	CASSLNRVDEKLFF	TGTGCCAGCAGCTTAAACAGGGTGGATGAAAAACTGTTTTTT
-	TRBJ1-5	TRBD1	TRBV2	CASRETGGGQPQHF	TGTGCCAGCAGGGAAACAGGGGGAGGACAGCCCCAGCATTTT
-	TRBJ1-6	-	TRBV20-1	CSARDQGLYSPLHF	TGCAGTGCTAGGGATCAGGGGCTATATTCACCCCTCCACTTT
-	TRBJ1-5	TRBD1	TRBV12-3/TRBV12-4	CASSFGTGDQPQHF	TGTGCCAGCAGTTTTGGGACAGGGGACCAGCCCCAGCATTTT
-	TRBJ2-3	TRBD1	TRBV30	CAWSVLGQGLDTQYF	TGTGCCTGGAGTGTACTGGGACAGGGATTGGATACGCAGTATTTT
-	TRBJ2-6	TRBD1	TRBV20-1	CSARDSAPSGANVLTF	TGCAGTGCCCGGGACAGTGCTCCCTCTGGGGCCAACGTCCTGACTTTC
-	TRBJ2-2	-	TRBV7-3	CASRSESTGELFF	TGTGCCAGCAGATCCGAAAGCACCGGGGAGCTGTTTTTT
-	TRBJ2-5	-	TRBV9	CASSVDPWQGGETQYF	TGTGCCAGCAGCGTCGATCCCTGGCAGGGGGGAGAGACCCAGTACTTC
-	TRBJ1-5	TRBD1	TRBV12-3/TRBV12-4	CASSTVGQAFNQPQHF	TGTGCCAGCAGTACCGTCGGACAGGCGTTTAATCAGCCCCAGCATTTT
-	TRBJ2-1	-	TRBV3-1	CASSFLVDEQFF	TGTGCCAGCAGCTTCCTAGTGGATGAGCAGTTCTTC
-	TRBJ1-1	-	TRBV2	CASSERRMNTEAFF	TGTGCCAGCAGTGAGAGGCGGATGAACACTGAAGCTTTCTTT
-	TRBJ2-3	TRBD2	TRBV18	CASSPRAGEITDTQYF	TGTGCCAGCTCACCAAGAGCGGGGGAGATCACAGATACGCAGTATTTT
-	TRBJ2-1	-	TRBV3-1	CASSPRPSTHNEQFF	TGTGCCAGCAGCCCGCGCCCCTCTACTCACAATGAGCAGTTCTTC
few	TRBJ1-1	-	TRBV11-1	CASSSGQTNTEAFF	TGTGCCAGCAGCTCCGGACAGACGAACACTGAAGCTTTCTTT
-	TRBJ2-6	-	TRBV29-1	CSVEPAGANVLTF	TGCAGCGTTGAACCCGCTGGGGCCAACGTCCTGACTTTC
-	TRBJ2-1	TRBD1	TRBV5-4	CASSLSGTAYNEQFF	TGTGCCAGCAGCCTGTCCGGGACAGCCTACAATGAGCAGTTCTTC
-	TRBJ1-2	-	TRBV6-5	CASRQRLDASYGYTF	TGTGCCAGCAGACAACGCCTTGACGCGAGCTATGGCTACACCTTC
-	TRBJ1-2	TRBD1	TRBV7-2	CASSGQGARRYGYTF	TGTGCCAGCTCAGGACAGGGGGCGCGTCGGTATGGCTACACCTTC
-	TRBJ2-1	-	TRBV6-5	CASSLTRTAGEQFF	TGTGCCAGCAGTTTAACAAGGACTGCTGGTGAGCAGTTCTTC
-	TRBJ2-1	TRBD1	TRBV7-2	CASSQDRGEYNEQFF	TGTGCCAGCAGCCAGGACAGGGGGGAATACAATGAGCAGTTCTTC
-	TRBJ2-5	-	TRBV15	CATSREPDETQYF	TGTGCCACCAGCAGAGAGCCTGATGAGACCCAGTACTTC
-	TRBJ2-2	-	TRBV11-3	CASSSRRTGELFF	TGTGCCAGCAGCTCTCGGAGGACCGGGGAGCTGTTTTTT